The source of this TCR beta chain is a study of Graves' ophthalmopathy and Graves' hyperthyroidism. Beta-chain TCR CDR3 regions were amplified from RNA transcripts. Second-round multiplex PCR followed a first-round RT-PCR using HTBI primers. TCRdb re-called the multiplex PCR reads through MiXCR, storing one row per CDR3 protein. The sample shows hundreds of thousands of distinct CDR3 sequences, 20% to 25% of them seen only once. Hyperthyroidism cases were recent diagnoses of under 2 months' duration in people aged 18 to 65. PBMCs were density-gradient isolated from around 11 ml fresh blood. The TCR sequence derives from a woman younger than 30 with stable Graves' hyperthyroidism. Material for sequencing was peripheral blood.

The DNA for the CDR3 is TGTGCCAGCTCACCCCCACGCCCGGGCCCATCTAACTATGGCTACACCTTC. As protein: CASSPPRPGPSNYGYTF. The rearrangement joins TRBV18 to TRBJ1-2; D not resolved. The CDR3 has 17 residues. Germline CDR1 is KGHSH and CDR2 is LQKENI. The V gene lost 3 bases and the J gene lost 0 bases, with 17 bases spanning the gap.